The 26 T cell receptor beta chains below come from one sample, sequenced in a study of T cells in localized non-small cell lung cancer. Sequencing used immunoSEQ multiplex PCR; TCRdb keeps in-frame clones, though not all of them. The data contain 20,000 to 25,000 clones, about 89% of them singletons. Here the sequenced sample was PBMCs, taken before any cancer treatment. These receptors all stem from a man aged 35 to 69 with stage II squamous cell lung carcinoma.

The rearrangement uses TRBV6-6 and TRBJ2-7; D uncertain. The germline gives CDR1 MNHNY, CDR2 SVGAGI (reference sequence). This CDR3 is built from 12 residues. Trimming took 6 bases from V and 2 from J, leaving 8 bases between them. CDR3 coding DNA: TGTGCCAGCAGAGCGCCAACCTACGAGCAGTACTTC. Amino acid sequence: CASRAPTYEQYF.

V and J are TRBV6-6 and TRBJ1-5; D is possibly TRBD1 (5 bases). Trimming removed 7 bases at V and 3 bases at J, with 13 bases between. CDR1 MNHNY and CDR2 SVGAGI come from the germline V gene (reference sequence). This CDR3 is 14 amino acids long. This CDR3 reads CASIPDTLNQPQHF. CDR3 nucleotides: TGTGCCAGCATTCCGGACACCCTCAATCAGCCCCAGCATTTT.

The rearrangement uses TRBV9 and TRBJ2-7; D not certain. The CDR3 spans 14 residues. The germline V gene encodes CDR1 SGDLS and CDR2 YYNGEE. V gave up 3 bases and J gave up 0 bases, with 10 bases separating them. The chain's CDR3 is CASSDGSSSYEQYF. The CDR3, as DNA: TGTGCCAGCAGCGACGGGTCGAGCTCCTACGAGCAGTACTTC.

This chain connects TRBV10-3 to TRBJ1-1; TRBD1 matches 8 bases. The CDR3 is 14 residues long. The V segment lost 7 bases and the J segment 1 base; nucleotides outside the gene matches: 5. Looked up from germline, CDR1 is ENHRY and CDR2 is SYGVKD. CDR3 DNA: TGTGCCATCACTCCGACAGGGGAGAACACTGAAGCTTTCTTT. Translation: CAITPTGENTEAFF.

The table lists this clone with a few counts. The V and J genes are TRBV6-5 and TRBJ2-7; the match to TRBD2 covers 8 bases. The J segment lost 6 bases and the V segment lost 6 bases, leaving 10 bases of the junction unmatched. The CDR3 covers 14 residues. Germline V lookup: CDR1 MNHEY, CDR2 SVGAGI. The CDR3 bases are TGTGCCAGCAGACTAACGGGGGGGCATGGCGAGCAGTACTTC. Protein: CASRLTGGHGEQYF.

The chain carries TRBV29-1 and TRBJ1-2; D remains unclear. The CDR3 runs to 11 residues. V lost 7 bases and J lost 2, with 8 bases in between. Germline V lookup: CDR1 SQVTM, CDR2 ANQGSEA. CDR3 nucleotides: TGCAGCGGTTCCGGGAACTATGGCTACACCTTC. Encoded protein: CSGSGNYGYTF.

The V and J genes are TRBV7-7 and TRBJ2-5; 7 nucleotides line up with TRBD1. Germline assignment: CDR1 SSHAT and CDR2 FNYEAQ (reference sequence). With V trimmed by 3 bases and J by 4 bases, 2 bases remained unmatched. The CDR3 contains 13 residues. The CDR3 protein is CASSFNRGETQYF. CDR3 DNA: TGTGCCAGCAGCTTTAACAGGGGAGAGACCCAGTACTTC.

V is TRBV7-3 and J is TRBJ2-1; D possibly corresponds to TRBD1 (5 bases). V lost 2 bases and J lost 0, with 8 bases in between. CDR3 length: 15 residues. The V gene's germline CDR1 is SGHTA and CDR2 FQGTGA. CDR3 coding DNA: TGTGCCAGCAGCTTAGACAGCGACTCCTACAATGAGCAGTTCTTC. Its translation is CASSLDSDSYNEQFF.

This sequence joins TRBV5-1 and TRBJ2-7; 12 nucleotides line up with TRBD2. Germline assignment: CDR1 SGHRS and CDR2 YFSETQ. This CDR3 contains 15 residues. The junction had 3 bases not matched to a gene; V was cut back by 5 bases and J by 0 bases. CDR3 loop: CASRAGLAGSYEQYF. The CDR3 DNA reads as TGCGCCAGCAGGGCGGGACTAGCGGGCTCCTACGAGCAGTACTTC. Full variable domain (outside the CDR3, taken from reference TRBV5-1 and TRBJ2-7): KAGVTQTPRYLIKTRGQQVTLSCSPISGHRSVSWYQQTPGQGLQFLFEYFSETQRNKGNFPGRFSGRQFSNSRSEMNVSTLELGDSALYLCASRAGLAGSYEQYFGPGTRLTVT.

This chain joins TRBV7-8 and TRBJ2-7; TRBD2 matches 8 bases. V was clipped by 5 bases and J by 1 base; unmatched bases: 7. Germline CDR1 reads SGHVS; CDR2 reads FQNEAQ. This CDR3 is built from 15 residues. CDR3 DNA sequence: TGTGCCAGCAGCCCGGGGGGGACTACTTCCTACGAGCAGTACTTC. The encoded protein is CASSPGGTTSYEQYF.

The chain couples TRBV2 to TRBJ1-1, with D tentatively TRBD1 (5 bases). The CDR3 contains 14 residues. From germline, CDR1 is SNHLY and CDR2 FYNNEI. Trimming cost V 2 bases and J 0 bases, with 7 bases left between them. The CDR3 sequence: CASSEQTVNTEAFF. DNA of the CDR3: TGTGCCAGCAGTGAACAGACAGTGAACACTGAAGCTTTCTTT.

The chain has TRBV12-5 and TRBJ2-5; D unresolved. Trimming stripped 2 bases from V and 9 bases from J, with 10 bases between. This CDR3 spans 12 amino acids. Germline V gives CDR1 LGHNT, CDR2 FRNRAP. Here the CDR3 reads CASGLPGRSQYF. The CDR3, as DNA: TGTGCTAGTGGTTTGCCCGGACGATCCCAGTACTTC.

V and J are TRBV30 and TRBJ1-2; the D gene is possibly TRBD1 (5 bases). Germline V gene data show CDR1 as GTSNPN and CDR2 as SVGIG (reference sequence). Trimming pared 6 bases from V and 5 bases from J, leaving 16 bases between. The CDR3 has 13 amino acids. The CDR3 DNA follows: TGTGCCTGCCCCGACGGGACGGCTTATGGCTACACCTTC. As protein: CACPDGTAYGYTF.

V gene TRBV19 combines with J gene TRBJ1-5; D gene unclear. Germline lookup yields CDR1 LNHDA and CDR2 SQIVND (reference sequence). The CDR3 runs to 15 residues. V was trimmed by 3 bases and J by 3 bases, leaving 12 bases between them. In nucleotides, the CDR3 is TGTGCCAGTAGTATGAGGGCGGAACTCAATCAGCCCCAGCATTTT. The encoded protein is CASSMRAELNQPQHF.

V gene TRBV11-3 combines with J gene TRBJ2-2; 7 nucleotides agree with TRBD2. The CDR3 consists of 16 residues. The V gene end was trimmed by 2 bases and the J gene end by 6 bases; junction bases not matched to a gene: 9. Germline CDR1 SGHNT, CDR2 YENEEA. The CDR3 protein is CASSLLGGELPGELFF. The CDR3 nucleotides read TGTGCCAGCAGCTTATTGGGGGGGGAACTCCCCGGGGAGCTGTTTTTT. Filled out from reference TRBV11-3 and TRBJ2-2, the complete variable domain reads EAGVVQSPRYKIIEKKQPVAFWCNPISGHNTLYWYLQNLGQGPELLIRYENEEAVDDSQLPKDRFSAERLKGVDSTLKIQPAELGDSAVYLCASSLLGGELPGELFFGEGSRLTVL.

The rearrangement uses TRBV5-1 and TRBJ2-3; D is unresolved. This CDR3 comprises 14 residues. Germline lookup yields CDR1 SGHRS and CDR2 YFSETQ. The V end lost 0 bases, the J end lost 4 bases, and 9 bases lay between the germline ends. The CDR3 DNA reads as TGCGCCAGCAGCTTGGAGGGTAGGTCAGATACGCAGTATTTT. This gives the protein CASSLEGRSDTQYF.

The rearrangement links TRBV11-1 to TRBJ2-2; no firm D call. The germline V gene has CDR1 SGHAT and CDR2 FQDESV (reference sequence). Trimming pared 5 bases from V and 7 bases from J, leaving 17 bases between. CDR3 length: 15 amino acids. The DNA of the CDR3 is TGTGCCAGCAGCCGTTCTCACGGACGTAGCGGGGAGCTGTTTTTT. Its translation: CASSRSHGRSGELFF. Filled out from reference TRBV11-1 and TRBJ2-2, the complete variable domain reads EAEVAQSPRYKITEKSQAVAFWCDPISGHATLYWYRQILGQGPELLVQFQDESVVDDSQLPKDRFSAERLKGVDSTLKIQPAELGDSAMYLCASSRSHGRSGELFFGEGSRLTVL.

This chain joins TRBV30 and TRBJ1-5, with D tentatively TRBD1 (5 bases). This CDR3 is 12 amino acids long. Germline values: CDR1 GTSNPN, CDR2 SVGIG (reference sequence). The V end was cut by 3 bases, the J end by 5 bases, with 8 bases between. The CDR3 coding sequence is TGTGCCTGGAGCGTAGGGGATCAGCCCCAGCATTTT. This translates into CAWSVGDQPQHF. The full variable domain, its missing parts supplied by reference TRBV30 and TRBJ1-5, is SQTIHQWPATLVQPVGSPLSLECTVEGTSNPNLYWYRQAAGRGLQLLFYSVGIGQISSEVPQNLSASRPQDRQFILSSKKLLLSDSGFYLCAWSVGDQPQHFGDGTRLSIL.

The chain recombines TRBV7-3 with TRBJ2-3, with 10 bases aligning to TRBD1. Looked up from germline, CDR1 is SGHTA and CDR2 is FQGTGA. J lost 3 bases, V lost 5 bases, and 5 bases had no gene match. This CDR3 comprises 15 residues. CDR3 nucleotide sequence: TGTGCCAGCAGCACCGGGACAGGGGTGACAGATACGCAGTATTTT. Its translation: CASSTGTGVTDTQYF.

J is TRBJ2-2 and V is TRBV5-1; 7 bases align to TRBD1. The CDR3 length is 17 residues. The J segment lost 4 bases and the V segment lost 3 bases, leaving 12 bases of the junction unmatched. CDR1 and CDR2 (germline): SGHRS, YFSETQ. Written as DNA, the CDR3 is TGCGCCAGCAGCTGGGACAGCCGGATAGATGTCACCGGGGAGCTGTTTTTT. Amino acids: CASSWDSRIDVTGELFF.

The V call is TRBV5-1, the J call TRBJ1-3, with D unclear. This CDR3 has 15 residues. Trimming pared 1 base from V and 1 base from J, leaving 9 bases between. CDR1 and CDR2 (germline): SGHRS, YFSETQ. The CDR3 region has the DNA TGCGCCAGCAGCTTGTCGGCGATATCTGGAAACACCATATATTTT. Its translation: CASSLSAISGNTIYF.

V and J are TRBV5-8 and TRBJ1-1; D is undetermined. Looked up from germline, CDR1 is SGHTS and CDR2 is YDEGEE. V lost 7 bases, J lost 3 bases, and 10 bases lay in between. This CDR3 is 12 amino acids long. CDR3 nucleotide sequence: TGTGCCAGCTGCGAGCGGGACACTGAAGCTTTCTTT. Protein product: CASCERDTEAFF.

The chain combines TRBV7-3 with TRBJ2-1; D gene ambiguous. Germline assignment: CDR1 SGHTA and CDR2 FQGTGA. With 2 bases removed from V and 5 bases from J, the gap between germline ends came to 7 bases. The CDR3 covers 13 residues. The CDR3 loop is CASSLFGNNEQFF. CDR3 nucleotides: TGTGCCAGCAGCTTATTTGGGAACAATGAGCAGTTCTTC.

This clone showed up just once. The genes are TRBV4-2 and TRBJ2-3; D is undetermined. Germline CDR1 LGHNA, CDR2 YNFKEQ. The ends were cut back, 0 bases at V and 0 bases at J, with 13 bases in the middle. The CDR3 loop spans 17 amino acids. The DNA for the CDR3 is TGTGCCAGCAGCCAAGAACAGTCATCATCTAGCACAGATACGCAGTATTTT. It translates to CASSQEQSSSSTDTQYF.

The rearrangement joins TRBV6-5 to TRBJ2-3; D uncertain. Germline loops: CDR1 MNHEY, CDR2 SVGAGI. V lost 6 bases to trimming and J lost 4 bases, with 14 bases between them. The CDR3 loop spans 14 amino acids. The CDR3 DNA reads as TGTGCCAGCAGCCCGGGCTTCGAGGCAGATACGCAGTATTTT. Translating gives CASSPGFEADTQYF.

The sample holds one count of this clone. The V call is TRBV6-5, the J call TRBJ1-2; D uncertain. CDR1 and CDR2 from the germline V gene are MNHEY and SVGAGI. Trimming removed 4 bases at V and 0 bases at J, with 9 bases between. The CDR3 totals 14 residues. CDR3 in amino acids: CASSSGWSNYGYTF. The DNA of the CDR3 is TGTGCCAGCAGTTCGGGTTGGTCTAACTATGGCTACACCTTC.